A single sample is the source of the 32 T cell receptor beta chains below, sequenced in a study of shared clonotypes between healthy human individuals. The data were produced by immunoSEQ multiplex PCR, yet TCRdb's version contains in-frame clones alone and is incomplete. The sample records 2 million to 3 million clones, over 85% being singletons. Sequences were obtained from naive CD4+ T cells from PBMCs. The subset: CD45RA+ positively selected. The receptor set was obtained from a man between 18 and 29 years old in good health. Some clones in this sample may be carry-over from other donors' samples.

To note about this clone: Distinct nucleotide sequences in the sample also encode this CDR3. This chain joins TRBV9 and TRBJ2-3; D possibly corresponds to TRBD1 (6 bases). The germline V and J ends were trimmed by 0 bases and 4 bases, with 6 bases remaining between them. This CDR3 has 13 amino acids. Germline assignment: CDR1 SGDLS and CDR2 YYNGEE. CDR3 residues: CASSVEGADTQYF. In DNA, the CDR3 is TGTGCCAGCAGCGTAGAGGGGGCAGATACGCAGTATTTT.

The chain uses TRBV5-4 and TRBJ1-5; 7 nucleotides agree with TRBD1. Germline V lookup: CDR1 SGHNT, CDR2 YYREEE (reference sequence). After removal of 4 bases from V and 1 base from J, the junction contained 2 bases not matched to a gene. The CDR3 extends over 14 amino acids. The CDR3 DNA sequence: TGTGCCAGCAGCCAGGGACAGAGCAATCAGCCCCAGCATTTT. It specifies CASSQGQSNQPQHF.

V usage is TRBV5-6 and J usage is TRBJ2-1; D is possibly TRBD2 (5 bases). The CDR3 contains 15 residues. V lost 4 bases and J 0 bases, leaving 11 bases between the germline ends. The germline gives CDR1 SGHDT, CDR2 YYEEEE. The CDR3 DNA reads TGTGCCAGCAGCCCGGGGATAGGCTCCTACAATGAGCAGTTCTTC. Its translation: CASSPGIGSYNEQFF.

In the case of this clone: The same CDR3 is also encoded by other DNA sequences in this sample. The V and J genes are TRBV5-1 and TRBJ2-3, with unresolved D. Germline V lookup: CDR1 SGHRS, CDR2 YFSETQ. The CDR3 length is 14 residues. Trimming took 0 bases from V and 2 from J, leaving 7 bases between them. The DNA for the CDR3 is TGCGCCAGCAGCTTGGGTTCCCCCACAGATACGCAGTATTTT. Its protein product is CASSLGSPTDTQYF.

The chain uses TRBV5-4 and TRBJ1-4; TRBD1 aligns across 10 bases. There are 16 residues in the CDR3. CDR1 is SGHNT and CDR2 is YYREEE in the germline V gene (reference sequence). Trimming removed 4 bases from V and 5 bases from J; junction bases left unmatched: 8. CDR3 coding DNA: TGTGCCAGCAGCGCCGGGACAGGGGTGGGGAATGAAAAACTGTTTTTT. Protein sequence: CASSAGTGVGNEKLFF.

The CDR3 nucleotides read TGTGCCAGTGGACATTCCGATTCACCCCTCCACTTT. Amino acid sequence: CASGHSDSPLHF. The V call is TRBV19, the J call TRBJ1-6, with D maybe TRBD1 (5 bases). The CDR3 is made up of 12 amino acids. The V gene's germline CDR1 is LNHDA and CDR2 SQIVND (reference sequence). The V gene lost 8 bases and the J gene lost 8 bases, with 10 bases spanning the gap.

The rearrangement uses TRBV7-8 and TRBJ2-1, with 10 bases fitting TRBD2. The germline V gene has CDR1 SGHVS and CDR2 FQNEAQ. V was pared by 4 bases and J by 5 bases, with 11 bases of the junction left unmatched. The CDR3 loop spans 17 amino acids. Here the CDR3 reads CASSSYKLAGGHNEQFF. As DNA, the CDR3 is TGTGCCAGCAGCTCTTATAAATTAGCGGGAGGACACAATGAGCAGTTCTTC.

CDR3: CASSLSGDDYEQYF. The CDR3 DNA follows: TGCGCCAGCAGCTTGTCCGGCGACGACTACGAGCAGTACTTC. The rearrangement joins TRBV5-1 to TRBJ2-7; the D is unclear. This CDR3 is built from 14 residues. In germline, CDR1 is SGHRS, CDR2 YFSETQ. Trimming stripped 1 base from V and 3 bases from J, with 11 bases between.

The chain uses TRBV6-1 and TRBJ2-7, with D perhaps TRBD2 (6 bases). Trimming took off 3 bases at V and 6 bases at J, with 18 bases between the two ends. The CDR3 has 15 residues. Germline CDR1 MNHNS, CDR2 SASEGT. The CDR3 reads CASSDGAGGILEQYF. CDR3 bases: TGTGCCAGCAGTGATGGGGCGGGCGGGATCCTCGAGCAGTACTTC.

The J gene is TRBJ2-7, the V gene TRBV2, with D possibly matching TRBD1 (6 bases). The V end lost 2 bases, the J end lost 2 bases, and 10 bases lay between the germline ends. The CDR3 contains 14 residues. CDR1 is SNHLY and CDR2 is FYNNEI in the germline V gene. CDR3 sequence (DNA): TGTGCCAGCAGTGAACAGGGGCAAGCCTACGAGCAGTACTTC. Residues: CASSEQGQAYEQYF.

V gene TRBV25-1 combines with J gene TRBJ2-1; possible D gene TRBD2, 5 bases. CDR1 MGHDK and CDR2 SYGVNS come from the germline V gene. Trimming pared 6 bases from V and 6 bases from J, leaving 12 bases between. This CDR3 spans 13 amino acids. CDR3: CASRDRDFNEQFF. As DNA, the CDR3 is TGTGCCAGCAGGGACCGGGATTTCAATGAGCAGTTCTTC.

Concerning this clone: This CDR3 is also generated by other DNA sequences in the sample. In nucleotides, the CDR3 is TGTGCCAGCAGCTTAGTATCCAGGAACACCGGGGAGCTGTTTTTT. This encodes CASSLVSRNTGELFF. The chain recombines TRBV7-2 with TRBJ2-2; D is ambiguous. CDR1 is SGHTA, CDR2 FQGNSA, per germline. The V end was cut by 1 base, the J end by 1 base, with 7 bases between. The CDR3 runs to 15 residues.

Here the CDR3 DNA reads TGTGCCAGCAGAACTCCGGGACTAGCGGGAGCGAAGTTCTTC. This sequence encodes CASRTPGLAGAKFF. The chain employs TRBV25-1 and TRBJ2-1; 14 positions agree with TRBD2. Germline V lookup: CDR1 MGHDK, CDR2 SYGVNS. CDR3 length equals 14 residues. V trimming: 6 bases; J trimming: 14 bases; junction bases outside the gene matches: 9.

The chain joins TRBV9 to TRBJ1-1, with 9 bases fitting TRBD1. V lost 3 bases and J lost 5; bases outside the gene matches: 5. CDR3 length equals 14 residues. CDR1 and CDR2 (germline): SGDLS, YYNGEE. The CDR3 here is CASSAQGARTEAFF. Written as DNA, the CDR3 is TGTGCCAGCAGCGCACAGGGGGCTAGGACTGAAGCTTTCTTT.

The V call is TRBV28, the J call TRBJ2-5; tentatively, D is TRBD2 (5 bases). This CDR3 has 13 amino acids. The V end lost 8 bases, the J end lost 1 base, and 11 bases lay between the germline ends. Germline V gives CDR1 MDHEN, CDR2 SYDVKM. CDR3 nucleotides: TGTGCCAGCGGGCGGAGGCGCCAAGAGACCCAGTACTTC. It specifies CASGRRRQETQYF.

The chain joins TRBV10-2 to TRBJ1-1, with TRBD1 identical over 7 bases. There are 14 residues in the CDR3. The V gene's germline CDR1 is WSHSY and CDR2 SAAADI. J gave up 5 bases and V 4 bases, and 7 bases lay outside the gene matches. The DNA of the CDR3 is TGCGCCAGCAGTGTGAAGGGGGCTTGGACTGAAGCTTTCTTT. Its translation: CASSVKGAWTEAFF.

The rearrangement links TRBV19 to TRBJ2-7; TRBD2 might be the D (6 bases). V was clipped by 2 bases and J by 6 bases, with 14 bases between them. The CDR3 extends over 14 amino acids. In germline, CDR1 is LNHDA, CDR2 SQIVND (reference sequence). The CDR3 sequence: CASSISYWGGEQYF. The CDR3 nucleotides are TGTGCCAGTAGTATAAGCTACTGGGGAGGCGAGCAGTACTTC.

CDR3 residues: CASQKSSTDTQYF. CDR3 DNA: TGTGCCTCACAGAAGAGTAGCACAGATACGCAGTATTTT. The J gene is TRBJ2-3, the V gene TRBV10-3; D gene uncertain. V gave up 11 bases and J gave up 0 bases, with 12 bases separating them. The CDR3 runs to 13 residues. From germline, CDR1 is ENHRY and CDR2 SYGVKD.

In nucleotides, the CDR3 is TGCGCCAGCAGCCCGGTGGGGCGCAATGAGCAGTTCTTC. Residues: CASSPVGRNEQFF. The gene calls are TRBV5-1 and TRBJ2-1; D possibly corresponds to TRBD1 (5 bases). The CDR3 runs to 13 residues. Per germline, CDR1 SGHRS and CDR2 YFSETQ. V shed 4 bases and J shed 6 bases, with 11 bases lying between them.

The chain uses TRBV28 and TRBJ2-5; 9 bases fit TRBD1. This CDR3 is built from 15 residues. Germline V CDR1 and CDR2: MDHEN, SYDVKM. V lost 5 bases to trimming and J lost 5 bases; unmatched junction nucleotides: 9. The chain's CDR3 is CASSPTGQGRETQYF. CDR3 coding DNA: TGTGCCAGCAGTCCCACGGGACAGGGAAGGGAGACCCAGTACTTC.

The genes are TRBV27 and TRBJ2-7; the match to TRBD2 covers 8 bases. The germline gives CDR1 MNHEY, CDR2 SMNVEV (reference sequence). The CDR3 loop spans 18 amino acids. The V segment lost 7 bases and the J segment 5 bases; nucleotides outside the gene matches: 22. DNA for the CDR3: TGTGCCAGCACCCCCGACGGCGGGAGGTTCCACCTCCGGGACGAGCAGTACTTC. Residues: CASTPDGGRFHLRDEQYF.

The genes are TRBV9 and TRBJ2-3; D remains ambiguous. V lost 4 bases, J lost 5 bases, and 8 bases lay in between. Germline CDR1 is SGDLS and CDR2 is YYNGEE. The CDR3 is 12 amino acids. The DNA for the CDR3 is TGTGCCAGCAGCACAATAAAAGATACGCAGTATTTT. Protein: CASSTIKDTQYF.

The chain is built from TRBV28 and TRBJ2-5, with TRBD2 identical over 7 bases. The length of the CDR3 is 15 residues. The germline gives CDR1 MDHEN, CDR2 SYDVKM. Germline trimming cut 4 bases from V and 4 bases from J; bases unmatched to any gene: 9. This chain's CDR3 is CASSSTGLGRETQYF. The CDR3 DNA is TGTGCCAGCAGTTCCACCGGACTAGGGAGAGAGACCCAGTACTTC. The full variable domain, rest sourced from reference TRBV28 and TRBJ2-5, is DVKVTQSSRYLVKRTGEKVFLECVQDMDHENMFWYRQDPGLGLRLIYFSYDVKMKEKGDIPEGYSVSREKKERFSLILESASTNQTSMYLCASSSTGLGRETQYFGPGTRLLVL.

The genes are TRBV7-8 and TRBJ2-1; D remains unclear. The V gene's germline CDR1 is SGHVS and CDR2 FQNEAQ. V dropped 1 base and J dropped 0 bases, with 4 bases sitting between them. The length of the CDR3 is 14 residues. CDR3 sequence reads: CASSLESSYNEQFF. CDR3 nucleotide sequence: TGTGCCAGCAGCTTAGAGAGCTCCTACAATGAGCAGTTCTTC.

This clone turned up a few times. J is TRBJ1-4 and V is TRBV18; D is undetermined. Per the germline V gene, CDR1 is KGHSH and CDR2 is LQKENI. Trimming removed 8 bases at V and 8 bases at J, with 15 bases between. The CDR3 sequence is 13 residues long. CDR3 in amino acids: CASTREVAEKLFF. In DNA form, the CDR3 reads TGTGCCAGCACTAGAGAGGTGGCGGAAAAACTGTTTTTT. Complete variable domain (other parts from reference TRBV18 and TRBJ1-4): NAGVMQNPRHLVRRRGQEARLRCSPMKGHSHVYWYRQLPEEGLKFMVYLQKENIIDESGMPKERFSAEFPKEGPSILRIQQVVRGDSAAYFCASTREVAEKLFFGSGTQLSVL.

This chain uses TRBV6-5 with TRBJ2-7, with TRBD1 as a possible D gene (5 bases). The CDR3 extends over 16 amino acids. V was shortened by 0 bases and J by 3 bases, with 15 bases between the two germline ends. Germline CDR1 is MNHEY and CDR2 is SVGAGI. CDR3 nucleotides: TGTGCCAGCAGTTACTCGTCGGCAGGGAACTACTACGAGCAGTACTTC. Translating it yields CASSYSSAGNYYEQYF.

This rearrangement joins TRBV6-5 to TRBJ1-2; 10 nucleotides agree with TRBD1. Germline assignment: CDR1 MNHEY and CDR2 SVGAGI. CDR3 length: 14 residues. With V trimmed by 6 bases and J by 7 bases, 8 bases remained unmatched. CDR3: CASRKTGTGAGYTF. The CDR3 DNA is TGTGCCAGCAGAAAAACCGGGACAGGGGCTGGCTACACCTTC.

The J gene is TRBJ1-2, the V gene TRBV6-5, with 8 positions matching TRBD1. This CDR3 is built from 14 residues. After removal of 6 bases from V and 2 bases from J, the junction contained 5 bases not matched to a gene. The V gene's germline CDR1 is MNHEY and CDR2 SVGAGI. CDR3 nucleotide sequence: TGTGCCAGCAGGACTTCAGGGGGCAACTATGGCTACACCTTC. Protein: CASRTSGGNYGYTF.

The V call is TRBV2, the J call TRBJ2-2; D is unresolved. The CDR3 has 15 amino acids. Trimming pared 1 base from V and 0 bases from J, leaving 6 bases between. Looked up from germline, CDR1 is SNHLY and CDR2 is FYNNEI. The CDR3 sequence: CASSEVPSNTGELFF. CDR3 nucleotide sequence: TGTGCCAGCAGTGAAGTTCCGTCGAACACCGGGGAGCTGTTTTTT. Variable domain in full (rest from reference TRBV2 and TRBJ2-2): EPEVTQTPSHQVTQMGQEVILRCVPISNHLYFYWYRQILGQKVEFLVSFYNNEISEKSEIFDDQFSVERPDGSNFTLKIRSTKLEDSAMYFCASSEVPSNTGELFFGEGSRLTVL.

This clone was seen only once. This chain links TRBV5-8 with TRBJ1-4; D ambiguous. The CDR3 extends over 16 amino acids. Deletions cut 4 bases from V and 0 bases from J, with 13 bases between. CDR1 SGHTS and CDR2 YDEGEE come from the germline V gene. The CDR3 DNA is TGTGCCAGCAGCGCGGACTACAGCGCAACTAATGAAAAACTGTTTTTT. Translating gives CASSADYSATNEKLFF.

The chain uses TRBV2 and TRBJ1-3, with a possible D match to TRBD1 (5 bases). V was cut by 6 bases and J by 7 bases, with 19 bases left in between. CDR1 and CDR2 (germline): SNHLY, FYNNEI. This CDR3 region has 15 residues. This CDR3 reads CASRAQLLGDNTIYF. CDR3 nucleotides: TGTGCCAGCAGGGCCCAACTCTTGGGGGACAACACCATATATTTT.

Points on this clone: This sample also contains other DNA sequences that code for the same CDR3. V gene TRBV6-5 combines with J gene TRBJ2-7, with D possibly matching TRBD1 (6 bases). The V end was cut by 0 bases, the J end by 0 bases, with 9 bases between. Looked up from germline, CDR1 is MNHEY and CDR2 is SVGAGI. The CDR3 totals 15 residues. CDR3 residues: CASSYSRGNSYEQYF. The CDR3 nucleotides read TGTGCCAGCAGTTACTCGAGGGGGAACTCCTACGAGCAGTACTTC.